The next 6 T cell receptor beta chains were all read from a single sample in a study of blood T cell repertoires in COVID-19. The repertoire was sequenced with immunoSEQ multiplex PCR; TCRdb's copy has only in-frame clones and lacks some. The repertoire holds about 370,000 clones, 80% to 90% seen once, with around 1% in the top ten. The source material was PBMCs or T cells enriched from blood (not recorded which). All receptors come from a man younger than 30 who had recovered from COVID-19.

Comments on this clone: This same CDR3 is encoded by further DNA sequences in the sample. The rearrangement links TRBV2 to TRBJ1-5; TRBD1 matches at 7 bases. Trimming took 4 bases from V and 1 from J; bases not matched to a gene: 1. The CDR3 contains 14 residues. Germline assignment: CDR1 SNHLY and CDR2 FYNNEI. This CDR3 is CASSGQGSNQPQHF. CDR3 in DNA: TGTGCCAGCAGTGGACAGGGAAGCAATCAGCCCCAGCATTTT.

The chain links TRBV4-3 to TRBJ1-2; D is possibly TRBD1 (5 bases). With 4 bases removed from V and 3 bases from J, the gap between germline ends came to 15 bases. CDR3 length: 15 residues. Per the germline V gene, CDR1 is LGHNA and CDR2 is YSLEER. CDR3 in amino acids: CASSPNSGGDYGYTF. The CDR3 coding sequence is TGCGCCAGCAGCCCCAATTCGGGGGGGGACTATGGCTACACCTTC.

The chain has TRBV29-1 and TRBJ2-1; 7 bases map to TRBD2. The germline V gene encodes CDR1 SQVTM and CDR2 ANQGSEA. V was clipped by 7 bases and J by 3 bases; unmatched bases: 12. There are 15 residues in the CDR3. The CDR3 region is CSALTSGTIYNEQFF. In DNA form, the CDR3 reads TGCAGCGCGCTAACTTCCGGGACTATCTACAATGAGCAGTTCTTC.

This chain connects TRBV11-3 to TRBJ2-3; D possibly corresponds to TRBD2 (6 bases). CDR3 length: 16 amino acids. Germline CDR1 reads SGHNT; CDR2 reads YENEEA. V shed 0 bases and J shed 3 bases, with 13 bases lying between them. CDR3 nucleotide sequence: TGTGCCAGCAGCTTAGATGGGCCAGGGAGGACAGATACGCAGTATTTT. Residues: CASSLDGPGRTDTQYF. Using reference TRBV11-3 and TRBJ2-3 for the parts outside the CDR3, the full variable domain is EAGVVQSPRYKIIEKKQPVAFWCNPISGHNTLYWYLQNLGQGPELLIRYENEEAVDDSQLPKDRFSAERLKGVDSTLKIQPAELGDSAVYLCASSLDGPGRTDTQYFGPGTRLTVL.

This sequence joins TRBV3-1 (or the pseudogene TRBV3-2) and TRBJ2-4, with 8 bases fitting TRBD1. Trimming removed 0 bases from V and 1 base from J; junction bases left unmatched: 5. The CDR3 loop spans 17 amino acids. CDR1 LGHDT and CDR2 YNNKEL come from the germline V gene (reference sequence). The CDR3 DNA is TGTGCCAGCAGCCAAGAACAGGGGGTTCTCGCCAAAAACATTCAGTACTTC. Protein: CASSQEQGVLAKNIQYF.

The J gene is TRBJ1-4, the V gene TRBV12-3 or TRBV12-4; D remains ambiguous. Trimming took 3 bases from V and 9 from J, leaving 8 bases between them. This CDR3 comprises 12 residues. The CDR3 region has the DNA TGTGCCAGCAGTTTTTCCATTCAAAAACTGTTTTTT. Protein product: CASSFSIQKLFF.